This TCR beta chain was recorded in a study of monozygotic twins with inflammatory bowel disease. TCRdb re-called the 5' RACE reads and gives one entry per CDR3 protein, without DNA. The sample table sets out 440,000 or so distinct CDR3 sequences. The CDR3 runs 13 residues. Germline loops: CDR1 SGHRS, CDR2 YFSETQ. The chain joins TRBV5-1 to TRBJ2-1; TCRdb's D call of TRBD1 is untestable without DNA. The sample consisted of blood. The receptor was isolated from a human donor with ulcerative colitis or Crohn's disease, or a healthy co-twin of an affected twin (not recorded which). The CDR3 here is CASFGTFRNEQFF.